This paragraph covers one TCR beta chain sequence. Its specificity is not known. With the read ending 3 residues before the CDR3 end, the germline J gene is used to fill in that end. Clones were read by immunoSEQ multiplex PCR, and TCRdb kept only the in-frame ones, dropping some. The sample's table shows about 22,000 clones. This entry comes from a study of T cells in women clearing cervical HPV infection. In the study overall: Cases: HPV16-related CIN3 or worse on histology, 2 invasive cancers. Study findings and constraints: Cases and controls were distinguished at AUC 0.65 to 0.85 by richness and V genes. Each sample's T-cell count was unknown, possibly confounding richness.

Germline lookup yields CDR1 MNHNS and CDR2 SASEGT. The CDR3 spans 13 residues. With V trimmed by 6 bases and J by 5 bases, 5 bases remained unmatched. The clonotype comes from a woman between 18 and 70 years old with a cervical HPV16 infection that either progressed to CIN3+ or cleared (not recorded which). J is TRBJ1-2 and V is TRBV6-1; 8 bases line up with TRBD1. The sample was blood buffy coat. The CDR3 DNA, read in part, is TGTGCCAGCAGGGAACAGGGGGAATATGGC. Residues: CASREQGEYG. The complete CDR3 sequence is CASREQGEYGYTF.